The rows below give T cell receptor beta chains drawn from one sample of a study of T cell responses to AZD1222 COVID-19 vaccine. Using immunoSEQ multiplex PCR, the repertoire was profiled, and TCRdb retains in-frame clones only, with some absent. The sample lists tens of thousands of clones, 84% seen once, with about 7% in the top ten. This sample comprised peripheral blood, obtained on day 0 of AZD1222 vaccination. Receptors were obtained from an adult in good health. The CDR3 runs from the conserved cysteine through the conserved F or W. Each record gives: J gene, V gene, clone size, D gene, CDR3 DNA, CDR3 protein. D genes are given only for firm matches. Some rows mark clone size as missing; the rest say once, few, many or name a class of expanded clone.

>TRBJ2-1|TRBV2|-|-
TGTGCCAGCAGTGAAAGTCGTGGGAATGAGCAGTTCTTC
CASSESRGNEQFF
>TRBJ2-7|TRBV27|-|-
TGTGCCAGCAGTTTCCTGGGCCAGGGGTCCTACGAGCAGTACTTC
CASSFLGQGSYEQYF
>TRBJ1-2|TRBV11-2|-|-
TGTGCCAGCAGCTCGGGGCACGGATCTGGCTATGGCTACACCTTC
CASSSGHGSGYGYTF
>TRBJ1-6|TRBV2|-|TRBD1
TGTGCCAGCAGATGGATAAGTGACAGGGTCAATTCACCCCTCCACTTT
CASRWISDRVNSPLHF
>TRBJ2-1|TRBV7-2|-|-
TGTGCCAGCACCGCGACAGCAGGCAATGAGCAGTTCTTC
CASTATAGNEQFF
>TRBJ2-7|TRBV9|-|-
TGTGCCAGCAGCGTAGGTGGAGGTGGGGGACGCGAGCAGTACTTC
CASSVGGGGGREQYF
>TRBJ2-7|TRBV28|-|-
TGTGCCAGCAGTCTCGCACGACTGCGAGTGATGGAGCAGTACTTC
CASSLARLRVMEQYF
>TRBJ2-7|TRBV18|-|TRBD1
TGTGCCAGCTCTCCTGAGGGACAGTCCCACGAGCAGTACTTC
CASSPEGQSHEQYF
>TRBJ1-4|TRBV19|once|-
TGTGCCAGTAGCTGGAGAGGCCTCGGGACACCAACCGTTCGGGCTAATGAAAAACTGTTTTTT
CASSWRGLGTPTVRANEKLFF
>TRBJ2-7|TRBV4-3|-|TRBD1
TGCGCCAGCAGCCAGGGACAGGGATATCACGAGCAGTACTTC
CASSQGQGYHEQYF
>TRBJ1-6|TRBV9|few|-
TGTGCCAGCAGCGTAGCTCTGGGTTCACCCCTCCACTTT
CASSVALGSPLHF
>TRBJ2-5|TRBV7-2|-|-
TGTGCCAGCAGCTTGAACCAAAAAGAGACCCAGTACTTC
CASSLNQKETQYF
>TRBJ2-5|TRBV5-1|-|TRBD2
TGCGCCAGCAGCTTTGGCGGGGGGGCCGTCGAGACCCAGTACTTC
CASSFGGGAVETQYF
>TRBJ1-2|TRBV3-1/TRBV3-2|-|-
TGTGCCAGCAGCCATTCGGGGGGAGGCTACACCTTC
CASSHSGGGYTF
>TRBJ1-2|TRBV12-3/TRBV12-4|-|-
TGTGCCAGCAGTTTAGAGGGGAGAACGGGCTACACCTTC
CASSLEGRTGYTF
>TRBJ1-2|TRBV7-2|-|-
TGTGCCAGCAGCGCGGGGCGACCCAACTATGGCTACACCTTC
CASSAGRPNYGYTF
>TRBJ1-2|TRBV3-1/TRBV3-2|few|-
TGTGCCAGCAGCCGAGGGTGGGGAAGTAGTGAGGATGGCTACACCTTC
CASSRGWGSSEDGYTF
>TRBJ1-6|TRBV28|few|-
TGTGCCAGCAGCCCGCCCTTAACCGGGACACCTGATTCACCCCTCCACTTT
CASSPPLTGTPDSPLHF
>TRBJ2-7|TRBV3-1/TRBV3-2|-|-
TGTGCCAGCAGGAACCCAGGGAGAGAGCAGTACTTC
CASRNPGREQYF
>TRBJ2-2|TRBV7-8|-|-
TGTGCCAGCAGCGAGGTGGAGATCGGGGAGCTGTTTTTT
CASSEVEIGELFF
>TRBJ2-4|TRBV12-3/TRBV12-4|-|-
TGTGCCAGCGGGTCGGTCTCCAAAAACATTCAGTACTTC
CASGSVSKNIQYF
>TRBJ2-5|TRBV6-6|-|-
TGTGCCAGCAGTTATACTGAAGAGACCCAGTACTTC
CASSYTEETQYF
>TRBJ1-6|TRBV5-6|-|TRBD1
TGTGCCAGCAGCCGAATAGAGACAGGGGGTGATTCACCCCTCCACTTT
CASSRIETGGDSPLHF
>TRBJ2-7|TRBV27|once|TRBD1
TGTGCCAGCAGTTTATTGGGACAGGGATCCTACGAGCAGTACTTC
CASSLLGQGSYEQYF
>TRBJ1-6|TRBV21-1|-|-
TGTGCCAGCAGCAAAGTTTGGGGAGAAAGAATGGTTTATAATTCACCCCTCCACTTT
CASSKVWGERMVYNSPLHF
>TRBJ1-2|TRBV6-1|-|-
TGTGCCAGCAGTGAACGAAGGACACCAGCTAACTATGGCTACACCTTC
CASSERRTPANYGYTF
>TRBJ1-1|TRBV10-3|-|-
TGTGCCATCAGTGAGGGGGGGACCTCGGTCCCTGAAGCTTTCTTT
CAISEGGTSVPEAFF
>TRBJ1-5|TRBV2|-|TRBD1
TGTGCCAGCCGAGGGGGCCTTGGTATCAGCAATCAGCCCCAGCATTTT
CASRGGLGISNQPQHF
>TRBJ1-1|TRBV6-1|-|-
TGTGCCAGCAGTGAACCAGGGAGGGAAGCTTTCTTT
CASSEPGREAFF
>TRBJ2-7|TRBV15|-|TRBD2
TGTGCCACCAGCAGCGGACTAGGGTCCTACGAGCAGTACTTC
CATSSGLGSYEQYF
>TRBJ2-7|TRBV5-1|-|-
TGCGCCAGCAGCGGCGGGACCCTCACCGAGCAGTACTTC
CASSGGTLTEQYF
>TRBJ2-4|TRBV28|-|-
TGTGCCAGCAGTTCCTCGGGGATCAAAAACATTCAGTACTTC
CASSSSGIKNIQYF
>TRBJ2-7|TRBV5-1|-|-
TGCGCCAGCAGCACCAGGGTATCCGGTCCCCACAGCTCCTACGAGCAGTACTTC
CASSTRVSGPHSSYEQYF
>TRBJ2-1|TRBV3-1/TRBV3-2|few|-
TGTGCCAGCAGCCCCAGGAGGGGATCACAGGGATCCTACAATGAGCAGTTCTTC
CASSPRRGSQGSYNEQFF
>TRBJ2-3|TRBV3-1/TRBV3-2|-|-
TGTGCCGGCAGCCAAGTGTCAGGGAGTGGTGATACGCAGTATTTT
CAGSQVSGSGDTQYF
>TRBJ1-2|TRBV6-5|-|TRBD1
TGTGCCAGCAGAAAGGGACAGGAAGATGGCTACACCTTC
CASRKGQEDGYTF
>TRBJ1-5|TRBV29-1|-|TRBD1
TGCAGCGTTGGCCCCGGGACAGGGAATCAGCCCCAGCATTTT
CSVGPGTGNQPQHF
>TRBJ2-1|TRBV7-9|-|-
TGTGCCAGCAGCTTTGCCAAGGGGACCACTAATTACAATGAGCAGTTCTTC
CASSFAKGTTNYNEQFF